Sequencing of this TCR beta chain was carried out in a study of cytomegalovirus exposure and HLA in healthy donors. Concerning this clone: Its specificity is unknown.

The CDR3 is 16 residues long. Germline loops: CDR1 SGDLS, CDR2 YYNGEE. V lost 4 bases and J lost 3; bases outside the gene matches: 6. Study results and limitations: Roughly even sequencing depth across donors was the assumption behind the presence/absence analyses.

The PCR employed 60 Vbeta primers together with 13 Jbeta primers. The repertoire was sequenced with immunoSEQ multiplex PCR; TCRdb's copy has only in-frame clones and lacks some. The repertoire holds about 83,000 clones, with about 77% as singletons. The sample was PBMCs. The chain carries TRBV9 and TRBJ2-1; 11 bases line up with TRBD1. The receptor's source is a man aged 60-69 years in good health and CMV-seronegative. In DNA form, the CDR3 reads TGTGCCAGCAGCCCCGGGACAGGGGGACACTACAATGAGCAGTTCTTC. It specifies CASSPGTGGHYNEQFF.